Listed here is a single TCR beta chain. Its specificity is not known. This CDR3 is built from 14 residues. The V gene's germline CDR1 is SGHAT and CDR2 FQNNGV. Losses at the gene ends were 1 base for V and 5 bases for J; bases not matched to a gene: 0. CD45RO/CCR7/CD25/CD127/CD95/CD27 sorting isolated CD4+ naive, central memory, regulatory and stem cell-like memory cells. These data are taken from a study of beta chain features in type 1 diabetes. Study-level background: Age, gender and cell yields were similar between patients and healthy donors. Study-level findings and limits: When Type 1 diabetes patients were examined, their TCRB CDR3s proved moderately but significantly shorter in all four CD4+ subsets. Any role of HLA type in TCRB rearrangement remained unresolved here.

Investigators reverse transcribed all isolated RNA, so they sequenced expressed TCRB transcripts. Only in-frame clones appear in the TCRdb table, and some are missing; sequencing was by immunoSEQ multiplex PCR. The sample lists 240,000 or so clones, around 65% occurring once. This sequence originates from a man under 40 in good health. The sequencing sample was made of naive CD4+ T cells from blood. This chain uses TRBV11-2 with TRBJ2-1, with 9 bases identical to TRBD2. The CDR3 protein is CASSLASGNNEQFF. The CDR3, as DNA: TGTGCCAGCAGCTTAGCTAGCGGGAACAATGAGCAGTTCTTC.